Below are 25 T cell receptor beta chains sequenced from a single sample in a study of shared clonotypes between healthy human individuals. The table came from immunoSEQ multiplex PCR; TCRdb's copy has only in-frame clones and leaves some out. The data show some 1.5 million clones, with around 97% seen just once and over 1% held by the top ten. Input material: naive CD4+ T cells sorted from blood. The subset denotes: CD45RA+ positively selected. All receptors derive from a man aged 25 to 40 in good health.

The chain links TRBV2 to TRBJ2-5; 10 bases are a match to TRBD2. The CDR3 loop spans 15 amino acids. V shed 8 bases and J 2 bases; nucleotides not matched to a gene: 8. In germline, CDR1 is SNHLY, CDR2 FYNNEI. CDR3 coding DNA: TGTGCCAGCTCCTATACTAGCGGGACACAAGAGACCCAGTACTTC. This encodes CASSYTSGTQETQYF. Looking up the rest from reference TRBV2 and TRBJ2-5 gives the full variable domain: EPEVTQTPSHQVTQMGQEVILRCVPISNHLYFYWYRQILGQKVEFLVSFYNNEISEKSEIFDDQFSVERPDGSNFTLKIRSTKLEDSAMYFCASSYTSGTQETQYFGPGTRLLVL.

The rearrangement joins TRBV27 to TRBJ2-5, with TRBD2 identical over 8 bases. The germline V gene has CDR1 MNHEY and CDR2 SMNVEV (reference sequence). The trim removed 5 bases at V and 5 bases at J, leaving 7 bases unmatched. CDR3 length: 14 residues. CDR3 bases: TGTGCCAGCAGTGGTCGGGGGGGATGGGAGACCCAGTACTTC. Residues: CASSGRGGWETQYF.

In DNA form, the CDR3 reads TGTGCCAGCAGCCCGGGGGACGGACGGGAGACCCAGTACTTC. Encoded protein: CASSPGDGRETQYF. The rearrangement joins TRBV11-1 to TRBJ2-5; maybe TRBD2 (6 bases). From germline, CDR1 is SGHAT and CDR2 FQDESV (reference sequence). The CDR3 has 14 residues. The V end lost 5 bases, the J end lost 5 bases, and 15 bases lay between the germline ends. The full variable domain, in which reference TRBV11-1 and TRBJ2-5 provide the parts outside the CDR3, is EAEVAQSPRYKITEKSQAVAFWCDPISGHATLYWYRQILGQGPELLVQFQDESVVDDSQLPKDRFSAERLKGVDSTLKIQPAELGDSAMYLCASSPGDGRETQYFGPGTRLLVL.

Turning to this clone: This same CDR3 is encoded by further DNA sequences in the sample. The genes are TRBV5-1 and TRBJ2-7; TRBD2 is a possible D gene (6 bases). V was shortened by 5 bases and J by 4 bases, with 7 bases between the two germline ends. Germline CDR1 is SGHRS and CDR2 is YFSETQ. The CDR3 has 11 amino acids. The DNA for the CDR3 is TGCGCCAGCAGTAGCGGATACGAGCAGTACTTC. This codes for CASSSGYEQYF.

J is TRBJ2-5 and V is TRBV5-1; 8 bases are a match to TRBD1. CDR3 length: 13 amino acids. The germline gives CDR1 SGHRS, CDR2 YFSETQ. The V segment lost 2 bases and the J segment 7 bases; nucleotides outside the gene matches: 4. CDR3 DNA sequence: TGCGCCAGCAGCTTACAGGGGGATGGGACCCAGTACTTC. Translating it yields CASSLQGDGTQYF.

This clone appeared a single time. This sequence joins TRBV7-9 and TRBJ1-1; TRBD1 matches 8 bases. Germline V gives CDR1 SEHNR, CDR2 FQNEAQ (reference sequence). After removal of 5 bases from V and 5 bases from J, the junction contained 4 bases not matched to a gene. The CDR3 covers 13 residues. The CDR3 DNA sequence: TGTGCCAGCAGCAAACAGGGGGGAACTGAAGCTTTCTTT. Translation gives CASSKQGGTEAFF.

For this clone: Other DNA sequences in this specimen translate into the identical CDR3. The chain uses TRBV18 and TRBJ2-5; perhaps TRBD2 as D (5 bases). Germline values: CDR1 KGHSH, CDR2 LQKENI. The V end was cut by 0 bases, the J end by 4 bases, with 9 bases between. The CDR3 sequence is 14 residues long. The CDR3, as DNA: TGTGCCAGCTCACCACCTGGAGAGGGAGAGACCCAGTACTTC. This gives the protein CASSPPGEGETQYF.

The V gene is TRBV7-2, the J gene TRBJ2-5; possibly TRBD1 for D (8 bases). With 6 bases removed from V and 0 bases from J, the gap between germline ends came to 20 bases. Germline values: CDR1 SGHTA, CDR2 FQGNSA. This CDR3 spans 17 amino acids. The CDR3 nucleotides read TGTGCCAGCAGAAGAGGACAGGGAGGGGGCTACCAAGAGACCCAGTACTTC. Its protein product is CASRRGQGGGYQETQYF.

The chain recombines TRBV11-2 with TRBJ2-1; D uncertain. V lost 5 bases and J 7 bases, leaving 9 bases between the germline ends. The CDR3 is made up of 12 amino acids. Looked up from germline, CDR1 is SGHAT and CDR2 is FQNNGV. CDR3 sequence (DNA): TGTGCCAGCAGCAACGTTGTGAATGAGCAGTTCTTC. Protein product: CASSNVVNEQFF. Full variable domain (remainder filled in from reference TRBV11-2 and TRBJ2-1): EAGVAQSPRYKIIEKRQSVAFWCNPISGHATLYWYQQILGQGPKLLIQFQNNGVVDDSQLPKDRFSAERLKGVDSTLKIQPAKLEDSAVYLCASSNVVNEQFFGPGTRLTVL.

This clone was counted between two and nine times. The chain is built from TRBV2 and TRBJ2-2; TRBD1 or TRBD2 may be the D gene (5 bases each). V dropped 3 bases and J dropped 5 bases, with 13 bases sitting between them. CDR1 is SNHLY and CDR2 is FYNNEI in the germline V gene. This CDR3 comprises 15 residues. CDR3 sequence: CASSDEGPITGELFF. The DNA for the CDR3 is TGTGCCAGCAGTGATGAGGGACCCATTACCGGGGAGCTGTTTTTT.

The genes are TRBV14 and TRBJ2-7, with a tentative D call TRBD1 (7 bases). This CDR3 spans 15 amino acids. The V gene's germline CDR1 is SGHDN and CDR2 FVKESK. The V end was cut by 1 base, the J end by 1 base, with 11 bases between. The DNA for the CDR3 is TGTGCCAGCAGCCAAGTGGCGGGACAGTCCTACGAGCAGTACTTC. It translates to CASSQVAGQSYEQYF. Variable domain in full (rest from reference TRBV14 and TRBJ2-7): EAGVTQFPSHSVIEKGQTVTLRCDPISGHDNLYWYRRVMGKEIKFLLHFVKESKQDESGMPNNRFLAERTGGTYSTLKVQPAELEDSGVYFCASSQVAGQSYEQYFGPGTRLTVT.

On this clone: The same CDR3 can be traced to other DNA sequences in this sample. The chain combines TRBV30 with TRBJ1-1; no clear D gene. The CDR3 is 12 amino acids. V shed 0 bases and J shed 2 bases, with 4 bases lying between them. In germline, CDR1 is GTSNPN, CDR2 SVGIG (reference sequence). The CDR3: CAWSVGNTEAFF. For the CDR3, the DNA is TGTGCCTGGAGTGTAGGTAACACTGAAGCTTTCTTT.

The chain combines TRBV7-8 with TRBJ2-5; 10 bases agree with TRBD1. CDR3 length equals 16 residues. V lost 5 bases and J lost 5; bases outside the gene matches: 11. The V gene's germline CDR1 is SGHVS and CDR2 FQNEAQ. The CDR3 sequence is CASSRPSGQGRETQYF. Written as DNA, the CDR3 is TGTGCCAGCAGCCGGCCCTCGGGACAGGGGAGGGAGACCCAGTACTTC.

The rearrangement links TRBV2 to TRBJ1-2; D gene ambiguous. Germline V gives CDR1 SNHLY, CDR2 FYNNEI. This CDR3 has 16 residues. V lost 2 bases to trimming and J lost 3 bases, with 16 bases between them. The CDR3 bases are TGTGCCAGCAGTGAACGGGTGGGGTTTGACCACTATGGCTACACCTTC. This sequence encodes CASSERVGFDHYGYTF.

This clone was seen a few times. This sequence joins TRBV7-3 and TRBJ2-2, with D possibly being TRBD1 (6 bases). V dropped 6 bases and J dropped 2 bases, with 10 bases sitting between them. This CDR3 contains 14 residues. Germline assignment: CDR1 SGHTA and CDR2 FQGTGA. The CDR3 DNA reads as TGTGCCAGCAGAGCGGACAGAAACACCGGGGAGCTGTTTTTT. Protein product: CASRADRNTGELFF. Drawing the rest from reference TRBV7-3 and TRBJ2-2, the complete variable domain is GAGVSQTPSNKVTEKGKYVELRCDPISGHTALYWYRQSLGQGPEFLIYFQGTGAADDSGLPNDRFFAVRPEGSVSTLKIQRTERGDSAVYLCASRADRNTGELFFGEGSRLTVL.

This chain uses TRBV4-3 with TRBJ2-7; the D is unclear. V shed 1 base and J shed 2 bases, with 12 bases lying between them. CDR3 length equals 15 residues. From germline, CDR1 is LGHNA and CDR2 YSLEER. The CDR3 loop is CASSQGRGAAYEQYF. CDR3 in DNA: TGCGCCAGCAGCCAAGGGCGCGGAGCTGCCTACGAGCAGTACTTC.

The chain joins TRBV7-2 to TRBJ2-4; 7 positions match TRBD2. V dropped 5 bases and J dropped 16; count of bases not matched to a gene: 17. This CDR3 has 14 amino acids. CDR1 and CDR2 (germline): SGHTA, FQGNSA. CDR3 loop: CASSPSGLAVSHYF. The CDR3 nucleotides read TGTGCCAGCAGCCCCTCGGGGCTAGCGGTATCCCACTACTTC.

V is TRBV19 and J is TRBJ1-5; D not certain. CDR1 is LNHDA, CDR2 SQIVND, per germline (reference sequence). CDR3 length: 13 amino acids. Trimming left V 3 bases short and J 7 bases short, with 10 bases between. CDR3 amino acids: CASSILDLQPQHF. As DNA, the CDR3 is TGTGCCAGTAGTATCTTGGATTTGCAGCCCCAGCATTTT.

The chain employs TRBV10-3 and TRBJ2-7, with a tentative D call TRBD1 (5 bases). CDR1 is ENHRY, CDR2 SYGVKD, per germline. Trimming left V 4 bases short and J 0 bases short, with 16 bases between. The CDR3 has 16 amino acids. The CDR3 region has the DNA TGTGCCATCAGTGGAGTTCAGGGATACGGCTCCTACGAGCAGTACTTC. The encoded protein is CAISGVQGYGSYEQYF.

On this clone: Other DNA variants within this sample encode the same CDR3. The genes are TRBV7-9 and TRBJ2-1; no reliable D call. V shed 0 bases and J shed 9 bases, with 9 bases lying between them. The CDR3 length is 13 residues. Germline V gene data show CDR1 as SEHNR and CDR2 as FQNEAQ (reference sequence). The DNA for the CDR3 is TGTGCCAGCAGCTTAGCGGGTGGGTCTGAGCAGTTCTTC. Amino acids: CASSLAGGSEQFF.

The chain combines TRBV2 with TRBJ2-1; 12 bases fit TRBD2. This CDR3 comprises 13 residues. After removal of 10 bases from V and 9 bases from J, the junction contained 7 bases not matched to a gene. CDR1 is SNHLY, CDR2 FYNNEI, per germline. CDR3 loop: CANRLAGEGEQFF. CDR3 in DNA: TGTGCCAACAGACTAGCGGGAGAAGGTGAGCAGTTCTTC.

The chain links TRBV21-1 to TRBJ2-2; TRBD1, the table's D call, lacks a check against the DNA. TRBV21-1 is a documented pseudogene. The length of the CDR3 is 13 residues. The CDR3 protein is CASSTWATGELFF. As DNA, the CDR3 is TGTGCCAGCAGCACCTGGGCGACCGGGGAGCTGTTTTTT.

This clone was seen a single time. The V call is TRBV5-1, the J call TRBJ2-1; 13 bases are a match to TRBD2. Germline CDR1 and CDR2: SGHRS and YFSETQ. V was clipped by 4 bases and J by 2 bases; unmatched bases: 9. CDR3 length equals 18 residues. The CDR3 DNA sequence: TGCGCCAGCAGCGGTGCGGGACTAGCGGGGCGAACCTACAATGAGCAGTTCTTC. This translates into CASSGAGLAGRTYNEQFF.

The rearrangement joins TRBV10-3 to TRBJ1-4; TRBD1 matches at 7 bases. This CDR3 has 13 amino acids. CDR1 ENHRY and CDR2 SYGVKD come from the germline V gene. J lost 5 bases, V lost 11 bases, and 8 bases had no gene match. CDR3 sequence: CASAPGQNEKLFF. In nucleotides, the CDR3 is TGTGCCTCTGCCCCGGGACAGAATGAAAAACTGTTTTTT.

This chain connects TRBV28 to TRBJ1-2; D unresolved. The germline V gene encodes CDR1 MDHEN and CDR2 SYDVKM. The V end was cut by 5 bases, the J end by 1 base, with 14 bases between. CDR3 length: 15 amino acids. The CDR3 sequence: CASSVNPSRNYGYTF. CDR3 coding DNA: TGTGCCAGCAGTGTTAACCCCTCTCGTAACTATGGCTACACCTTC.